The T cell receptor (beta chain) under discussion was sequenced for a study of shared clonotypes between healthy human individuals. The table came from immunoSEQ multiplex PCR; TCRdb's copy has only in-frame clones and leaves some out. The data contain about 1 million clones, roughly 80% of them singletons. In germline, CDR1 is KGHSH, CDR2 LQKENI. Unmatched junction bases numbered 3, after V lost 0 bases and J lost 5 bases. The CDR3 is 16 amino acids. The TCR was taken from a young man in good health. The sequencing sample was made of memory CD4+ T cells sorted from blood. As to subset: CD45RA-negative fraction. The chain employs TRBV18 and TRBJ2-2; TRBD1 aligns across 10 bases. The CDR3 DNA follows: TGTGCCAGCTCACCACCGGGACAGGGGACAACCGGGGAGCTGTTTTTT. It is translated as CASSPPGQGTTGELFF.